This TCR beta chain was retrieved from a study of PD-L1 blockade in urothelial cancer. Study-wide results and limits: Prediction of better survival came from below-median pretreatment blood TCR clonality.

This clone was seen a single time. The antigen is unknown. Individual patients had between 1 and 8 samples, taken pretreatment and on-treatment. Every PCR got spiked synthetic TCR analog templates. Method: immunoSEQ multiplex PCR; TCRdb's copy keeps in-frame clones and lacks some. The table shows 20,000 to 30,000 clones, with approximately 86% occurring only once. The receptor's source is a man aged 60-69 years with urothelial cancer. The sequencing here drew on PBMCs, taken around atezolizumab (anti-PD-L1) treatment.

CDR3 loop: CASSWDREYYGYTF. In nucleotides, the CDR3 is TGTGCCAGCAGCTGGGACAGGGAATACTATGGCTACACCTTC. The V call is TRBV5-6, the J call TRBJ1-2, with 9 bases fitting TRBD1. The trim removed 3 bases at V and 3 bases at J, leaving 3 bases unmatched. This CDR3 contains 14 residues. From germline, CDR1 is SGHDT and CDR2 YYEEEE.